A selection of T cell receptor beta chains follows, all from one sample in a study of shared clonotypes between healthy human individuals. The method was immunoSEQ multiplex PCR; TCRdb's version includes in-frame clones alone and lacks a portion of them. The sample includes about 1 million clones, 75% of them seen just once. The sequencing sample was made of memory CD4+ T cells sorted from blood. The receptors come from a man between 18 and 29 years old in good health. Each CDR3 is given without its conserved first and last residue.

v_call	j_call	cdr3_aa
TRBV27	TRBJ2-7	ASSRDGPYEQY
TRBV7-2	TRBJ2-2	ASSKTGVNTGELF
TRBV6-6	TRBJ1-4	ASSYPRKAGGEKLF
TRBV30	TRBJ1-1	AWSTGQMNTEAF
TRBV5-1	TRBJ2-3	ASSLDGKGTDTQY
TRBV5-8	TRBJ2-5	ASSLADRLRKTQY
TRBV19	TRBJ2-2	ASSMAVNTGELF
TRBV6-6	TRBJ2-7	ASSSHSGSYEQY
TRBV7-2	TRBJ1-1	ASKAGTGGMNTEAF
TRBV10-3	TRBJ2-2	AISLNPGQGNTGELF
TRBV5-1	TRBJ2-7	ASSLAASGEQY
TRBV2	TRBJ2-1	ASGEGLAGRSEQF
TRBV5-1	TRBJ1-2	ASSADFNYGYT
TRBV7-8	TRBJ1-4	ASSLRAGEGSEKLF
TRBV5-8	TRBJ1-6	ASSLAEGNSPLH
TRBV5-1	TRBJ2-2	ASSLLASGNTGELF
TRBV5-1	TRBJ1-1	ASSYKGEGEAF
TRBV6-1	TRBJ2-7	ASTNRGSSYEQY
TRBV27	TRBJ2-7	ASTGTSGSYEQY
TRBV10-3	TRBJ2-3	AISAASGTDTQY
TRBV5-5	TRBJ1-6	ASTRTGVGSPLH
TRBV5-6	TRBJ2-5	ASTIRGSYQETQY
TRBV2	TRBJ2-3	ASRLRDFTDTQY
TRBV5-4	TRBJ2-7	ASSSFGGGHEQY
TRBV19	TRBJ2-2	ASRTQGPLGNTGELF
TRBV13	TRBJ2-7	ASSLVRAYEQY
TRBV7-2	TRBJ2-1	ASSSDSGPSSYNEQF
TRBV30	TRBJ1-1	AWRDTGRGNTEAF
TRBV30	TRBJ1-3	AWSVKGAFSGNTIY
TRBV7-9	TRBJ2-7	ASSLEPLAGDIYEQY
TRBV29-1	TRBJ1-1	SVQGASTEAF
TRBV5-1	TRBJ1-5	ASSVLGQPGEPQH
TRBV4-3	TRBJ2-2	ASSRETRTGELF
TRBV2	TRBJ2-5	ASSEGAGWKGETQY
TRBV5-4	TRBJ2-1	ATRPTSGSGNEQF
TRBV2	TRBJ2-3	ASSGVNRGSVY
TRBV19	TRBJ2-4	ASSTPTGAKNIQY
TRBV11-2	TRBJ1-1	ASSLVGGTEAF
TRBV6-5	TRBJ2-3	ASKAGGRDTQY
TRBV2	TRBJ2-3	ASSGQTPDTQY